Listed below are T cell receptor beta chains from one sample, sequenced in a study of cytomegalovirus exposure and HLA in healthy donors. Clones were read by immunoSEQ multiplex PCR, and TCRdb kept only the in-frame ones, dropping some. The sample has roughly 180,000 clones; approximately 84% are singletons. The specimen was PBMCs. Every receptor here comes from a girl aged 5 to 17 in good health and CMV-seropositive. Both conserved end residues are part of each CDR3. A D gene is named only where the DNA matches it firmly. Clone size is not always given. Where it is, it says once, few, many or a class for expanded clones.

>TRBJ2-1|TRBD2|TRBV2|.
TGTGCCAGCAGTGACCCTAGCGGAATCAATGAGCAGTTCTTC
CASSDPSGINEQFF
>TRBJ2-6|.|TRBV5-1|.
TGCGCCAGCAGCTCTCCTGGAGGAGGCTCTGGGGCCAACGTCCTGACTTTC
CASSSPGGGSGANVLTF
>TRBJ1-4|TRBD1|TRBV7-9|.
TGTGCCAGCAGTCAAATGACAGGGGGAAATGAAAAACTGTTTTTT
CASSQMTGGNEKLFF
>TRBJ1-1|.|TRBV15|once
TGTGCCACCAGCAGAGGGTCTGGGGAGAAAACTGAAGCTTTCTTT
CATSRGSGEKTEAFF
>TRBJ1-5|.|TRBV28|.
TGTGCCACCTTCACAGGGCTGCCCAATCAGCCCCAGCATTTT
CATFTGLPNQPQHF
>TRBJ2-3|.|TRBV9|.
TGTGCCAGCAGCGTGGCAGGGTCCTATAGCACAGATACGCAGTATTTT
CASSVAGSYSTDTQYF
>TRBJ2-4|.|TRBV18|.
TGTGCCAGCTCACAGGGCGGGATTCAGTACTTC
CASSQGGIQYF
>TRBJ1-4|.|TRBV19|.
TGTGCCAGTAGTATCCCCCTGACAGAAGCAACTAATGAAAAACTGTTTTTT
CASSIPLTEATNEKLFF
>TRBJ2-7|TRBD1|TRBV11-1|.
TGTGCCAGCAGCCCCAGGACAGGGCTTGCCTACGAGCAGTACTTC
CASSPRTGLAYEQYF
>TRBJ1-2|.|TRBV4-1|.
TGCGCCAGCAGCCAAGGACCAGGGTTGGGTGGTGGCTACACCTTC
CASSQGPGLGGGYTF
>TRBJ2-2|TRBD1|TRBV5-6|.
TGTGCCAGCAGCTTGCCTACGAGGAGGACAGGGGACACCGGGGAGCTGTTTTTT
CASSLPTRRTGDTGELFF
>TRBJ1-2|.|TRBV7-6|.
TGTGCCAGCAGCTTAGCGCTGGAGGGCAACTATGGCTACACCTTC
CASSLALEGNYGYTF
>TRBJ1-1|.|TRBV7-8|.
TGTGCCAGCAGCTTAGTCACAGCCGAAGCTTTCTTT
CASSLVTAEAFF
>TRBJ2-5|.|TRBV2|.
TGTGCCAGCGTTCGAGTGGAGACCCAGTACTTC
CASVRVETQYF
>TRBJ1-1|TRBD1|TRBV19|once
TGTGCCAGTAGTATAACAGGGGGTGGCACTGAAGCTTTCTTT
CASSITGGGTEAFF
>TRBJ2-3|.|TRBV5-1|.
TGCGCCAGCAGCTTGTCCTCTTCTGCAGATACGCAGTATTTT
CASSLSSSADTQYF
>TRBJ1-2|.|TRBV29-1|.
TGCAGCACTGGGGAAGGGGACTATGGCTACACCTTC
CSTGEGDYGYTF
>TRBJ1-3|TRBD1|TRBV11-2|.
TGTGCCAGCAGCTCCTACCCGGGACAGCAAAACACCATATATTTT
CASSSYPGQQNTIYF
>TRBJ1-6|.|TRBV4-1|once
TGCGCCAGCAGCCAAATGGCAGGGCCCTTTAATTCACCCCTCCACTTT
CASSQMAGPFNSPLHF
>TRBJ1-3|TRBD1|TRBV7-3|.
TGTGCCAGCAGCGAACCGGGACAGGGGCCCTCTGGAAACACCATATATTTT
CASSEPGQGPSGNTIYF
>TRBJ1-6|.|TRBV7-3|.
TGTGCCAGCAGCTTAACAGCAGCAGGGTCCCCTTATAATTCACCCCTCCACTTT
CASSLTAAGSPYNSPLHF
>TRBJ2-2|.|TRBV6-1|.
TGTGCCAGCAGTCCCACCCAACTGAACACCGGGGAGCTGTTTTTT
CASSPTQLNTGELFF
>TRBJ1-1|TRBD1|TRBV25-1|.
TGTGCCAGCAGTCGGATCGCAGGGGGCGGAACTGAAGCTTTCTTT
CASSRIAGGGTEAFF